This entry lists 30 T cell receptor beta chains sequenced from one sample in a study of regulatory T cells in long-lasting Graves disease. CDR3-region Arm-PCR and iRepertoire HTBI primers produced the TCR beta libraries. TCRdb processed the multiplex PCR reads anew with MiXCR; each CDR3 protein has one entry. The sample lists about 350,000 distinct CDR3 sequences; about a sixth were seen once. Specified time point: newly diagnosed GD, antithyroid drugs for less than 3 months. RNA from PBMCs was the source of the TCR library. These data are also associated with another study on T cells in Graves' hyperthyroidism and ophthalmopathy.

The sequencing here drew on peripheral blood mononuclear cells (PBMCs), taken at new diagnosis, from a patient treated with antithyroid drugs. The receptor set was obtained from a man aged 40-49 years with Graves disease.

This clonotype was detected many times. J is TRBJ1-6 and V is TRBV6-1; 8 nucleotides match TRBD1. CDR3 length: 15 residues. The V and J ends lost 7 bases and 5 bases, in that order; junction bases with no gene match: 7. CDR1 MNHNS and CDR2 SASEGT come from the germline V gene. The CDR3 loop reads CASIRPGGDNSPLHF. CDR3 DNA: TGTGCCAGCATCCGTCCAGGGGGCGATAATTCACCCCTCCACTTT.

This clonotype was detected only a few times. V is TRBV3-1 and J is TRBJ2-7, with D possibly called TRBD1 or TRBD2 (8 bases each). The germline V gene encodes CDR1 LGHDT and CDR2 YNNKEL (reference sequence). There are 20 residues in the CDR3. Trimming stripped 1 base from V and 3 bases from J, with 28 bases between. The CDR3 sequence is CASSQAAGVWGQVNIYEQYF. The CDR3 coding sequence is TGTGCCAGCAGCCAAGCAGCGGGGGTGTGGGGACAGGTTAATATCTACGAGCAGTACTTC.

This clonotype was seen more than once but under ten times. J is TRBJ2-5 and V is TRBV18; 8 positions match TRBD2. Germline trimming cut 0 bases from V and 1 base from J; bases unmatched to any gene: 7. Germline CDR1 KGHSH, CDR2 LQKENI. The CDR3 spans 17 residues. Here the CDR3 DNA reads TGTGCCAGCTCACCACCGGCGCAGCGGGGGTCCCAAGAGACCCAGTACTTC. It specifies CASSPPAQRGSQETQYF.

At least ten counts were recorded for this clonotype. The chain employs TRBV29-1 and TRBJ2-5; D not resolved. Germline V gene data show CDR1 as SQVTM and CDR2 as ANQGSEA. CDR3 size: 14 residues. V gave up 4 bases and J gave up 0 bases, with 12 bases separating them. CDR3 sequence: CSVGQDRYQETQYF. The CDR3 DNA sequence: TGCAGCGTTGGCCAGGACCGGTACCAAGAGACCCAGTACTTC.

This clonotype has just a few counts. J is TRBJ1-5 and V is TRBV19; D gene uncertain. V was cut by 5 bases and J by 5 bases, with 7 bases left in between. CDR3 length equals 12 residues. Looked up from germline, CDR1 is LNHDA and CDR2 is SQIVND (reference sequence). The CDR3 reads CASSYMDQPQHF. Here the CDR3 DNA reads TGTGCCAGTAGTTACATGGATCAGCCCCAGCATTTT.

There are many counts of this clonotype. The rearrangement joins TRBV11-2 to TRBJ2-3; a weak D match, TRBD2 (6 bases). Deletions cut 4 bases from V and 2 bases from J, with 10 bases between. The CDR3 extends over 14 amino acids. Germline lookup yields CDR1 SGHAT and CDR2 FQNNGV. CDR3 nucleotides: TGTGCCAGCAGCTCGAGGACTATCACAGATACGCAGTATTTT. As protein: CASSSRTITDTQYF.

In DNA form, the CDR3 reads TGTGCCTGGAGTGTACAGGGTCCGGGGACCCAGTACTTC. This codes for CAWSVQGPGTQYF. The rearrangement joins TRBV30 to TRBJ2-5, with a weak D call TRBD1 (6 bases). The CDR3 runs to 13 residues. V was shortened by 0 bases and J by 7 bases, with 12 bases between the two germline ends. Looked up from germline, CDR1 is GTSNPN and CDR2 is SVGIG (reference sequence).

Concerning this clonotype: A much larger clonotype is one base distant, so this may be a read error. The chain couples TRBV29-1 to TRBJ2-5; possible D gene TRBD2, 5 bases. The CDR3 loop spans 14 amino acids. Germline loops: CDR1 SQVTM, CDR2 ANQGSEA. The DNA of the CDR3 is TGCAGCGTAGGTCGGCGGGCCAGTCAAGGGACCCAGTACTTC. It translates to CSVGRRASQGTQYF. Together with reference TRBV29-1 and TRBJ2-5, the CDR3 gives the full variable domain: SAVISQKPSRDICQRGTSLTIQCQVDSQVTMMFWYRQQPGQSLTLIATANQGSEATYESGFVIDKFPISRPNLTFSTLTVSNMSPEDSSIYLCSVGRRASQGTQYFGPGTRLLVL.

The CDR3 nucleotides are TGTGCCAGCAGTTTAACTAGCGGGGGGGGGGAGACCCAGTACTTC. This encodes CASSLTSGGGETQYF. The V gene is TRBV6-5, the J gene TRBJ2-5; TRBD2 aligns across 13 bases. Germline CDR1 MNHEY, CDR2 SVGAGI. After removal of 4 bases from V and 5 bases from J, the junction contained 4 bases not matched to a gene. There are 15 residues in the CDR3.

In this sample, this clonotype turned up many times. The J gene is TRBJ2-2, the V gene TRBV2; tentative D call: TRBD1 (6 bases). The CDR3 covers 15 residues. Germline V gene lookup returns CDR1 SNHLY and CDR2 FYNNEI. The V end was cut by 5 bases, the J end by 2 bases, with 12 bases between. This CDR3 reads CASSSTGTNTGELFF. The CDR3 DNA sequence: TGTGCCAGCAGTTCAACCGGGACAAACACCGGGGAGCTGTTTTTT.

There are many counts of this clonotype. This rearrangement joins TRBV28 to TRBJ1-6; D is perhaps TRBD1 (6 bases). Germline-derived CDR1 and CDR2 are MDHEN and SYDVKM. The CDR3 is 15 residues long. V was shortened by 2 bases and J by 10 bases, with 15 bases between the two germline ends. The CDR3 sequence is CASSLAGTRSSPLHF. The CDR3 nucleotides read TGTGCCAGCAGTTTAGCCGGGACACGGTCCTCACCCCTCCACTTT. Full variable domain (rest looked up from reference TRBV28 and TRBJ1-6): DVKVTQSSRYLVKRTGEKVFLECVQDMDHENMFWYRQDPGLGLRLIYFSYDVKMKEKGDIPEGYSVSREKKERFSLILESASTNQTSMYLCASSLAGTRSSPLHFGNGTRLTVT.

The CDR3 protein is CASSYWGTSGADTQYF. The CDR3 region has the DNA TGTGCCAGCAGTTACTGGGGGACTAGCGGGGCGGATACGCAGTATTTT. This chain connects TRBV6-2 or TRBV6-3 to TRBJ2-3, with 13 positions matching TRBD2. The trim removed 1 base at V and 6 bases at J, leaving 4 bases unmatched. Germline CDR1 MNHEY, CDR2 SVGEGT. This CDR3 is built from 16 residues.

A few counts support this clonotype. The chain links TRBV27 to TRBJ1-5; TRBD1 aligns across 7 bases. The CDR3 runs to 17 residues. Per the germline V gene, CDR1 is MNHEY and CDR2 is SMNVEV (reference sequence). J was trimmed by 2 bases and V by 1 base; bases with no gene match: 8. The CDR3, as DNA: TGTGCCAGCAGTTTATGGTCGACAGGGTCGGGCAATCAGCCCCAGCATTTT. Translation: CASSLWSTGSGNQPQHF.

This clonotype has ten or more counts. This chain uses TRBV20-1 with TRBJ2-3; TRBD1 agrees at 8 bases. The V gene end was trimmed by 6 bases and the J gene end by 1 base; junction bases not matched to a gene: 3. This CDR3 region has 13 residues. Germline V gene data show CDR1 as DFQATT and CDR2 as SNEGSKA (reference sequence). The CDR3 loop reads CSAPDRGTDTQYF. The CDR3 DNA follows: TGCAGTGCCCCGGACAGGGGCACAGATACGCAGTATTTT.

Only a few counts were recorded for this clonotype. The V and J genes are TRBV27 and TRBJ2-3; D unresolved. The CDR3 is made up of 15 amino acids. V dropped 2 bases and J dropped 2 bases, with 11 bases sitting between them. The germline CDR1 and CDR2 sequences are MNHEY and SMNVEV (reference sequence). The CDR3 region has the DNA TGTGCCAGCAGTTTAAGTAGATTCCTCACAGATACGCAGTATTTT. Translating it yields CASSLSRFLTDTQYF.

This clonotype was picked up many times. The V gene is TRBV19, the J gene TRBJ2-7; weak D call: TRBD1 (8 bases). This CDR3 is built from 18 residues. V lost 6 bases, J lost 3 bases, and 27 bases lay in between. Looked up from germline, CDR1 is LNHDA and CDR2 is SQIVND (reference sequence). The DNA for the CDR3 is TGTGCCAGTAGCCCTGAGATACACAGGGGGGGGAGGAGCTACGAGCAGTACTTC. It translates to CASSPEIHRGGRSYEQYF.

Written as DNA, the CDR3 is TGTGCCAGCAGCCAAGTAGCCCCAGGCCACGAGCAGTACTTC. It codes for CASSQVAPGHEQYF. The V gene is TRBV7-9, the J gene TRBJ2-7; D uncertain. CDR1 and CDR2 from the germline V gene are SEHNR and FQNEAQ (reference sequence). The CDR3 extends over 14 amino acids. The ends were cut back, 5 bases at V and 5 bases at J, with 16 bases in the middle.

CDR3 DNA: TGCGCCAGCAGCCGGCCGGGGACTGGGGCCAACGTCCTGACTTTC. As protein: CASSRPGTGANVLTF. V and J are TRBV4-1 and TRBJ2-6; tentative D call: TRBD2 (5 bases). CDR1 and CDR2 from the germline V gene are MGHRA and YSYEKL. The CDR3 loop spans 15 amino acids. Trimming took off 4 bases at V and 2 bases at J, with 9 bases between the two ends.

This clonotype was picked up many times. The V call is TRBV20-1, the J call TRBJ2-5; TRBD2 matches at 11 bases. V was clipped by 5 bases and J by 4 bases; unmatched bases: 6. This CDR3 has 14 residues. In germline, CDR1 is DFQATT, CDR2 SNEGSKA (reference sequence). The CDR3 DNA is TGCAGTGCTGTTAGCGGGGGGGCCGGAGAGACCCAGTACTTC. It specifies CSAVSGGAGETQYF.

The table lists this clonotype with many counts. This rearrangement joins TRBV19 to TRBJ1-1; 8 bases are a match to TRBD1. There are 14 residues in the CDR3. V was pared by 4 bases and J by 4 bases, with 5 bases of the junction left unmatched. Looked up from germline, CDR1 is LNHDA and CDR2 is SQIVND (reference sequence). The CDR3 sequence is CASSTRGHGTEAFF. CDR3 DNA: TGTGCCAGTAGTACCAGGGGGCATGGCACTGAAGCTTTCTTT.

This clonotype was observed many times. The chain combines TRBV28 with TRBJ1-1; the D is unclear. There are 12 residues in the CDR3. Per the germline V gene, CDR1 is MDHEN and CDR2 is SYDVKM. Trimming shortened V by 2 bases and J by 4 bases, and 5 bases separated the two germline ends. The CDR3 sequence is CASSLQSTEAFF. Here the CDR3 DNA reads TGTGCCAGCAGTTTACAGAGCACTGAAGCTTTCTTT.

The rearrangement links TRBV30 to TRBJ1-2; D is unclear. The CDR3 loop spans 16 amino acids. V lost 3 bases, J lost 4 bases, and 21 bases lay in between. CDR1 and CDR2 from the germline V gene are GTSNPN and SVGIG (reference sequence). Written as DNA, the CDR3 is TGTGCCTGGAGGGAGGCAGGAACCCCATCTCCCTATGGCTACACCTTC. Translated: CAWREAGTPSPYGYTF.

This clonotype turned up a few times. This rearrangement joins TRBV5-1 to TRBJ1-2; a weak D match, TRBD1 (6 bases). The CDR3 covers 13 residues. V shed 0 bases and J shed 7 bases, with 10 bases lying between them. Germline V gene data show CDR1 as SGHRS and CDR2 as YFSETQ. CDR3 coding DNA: TGCGCCAGCAGCTTGGGGGGGCTTGGTGGCTACACCTTC. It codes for CASSLGGLGGYTF.

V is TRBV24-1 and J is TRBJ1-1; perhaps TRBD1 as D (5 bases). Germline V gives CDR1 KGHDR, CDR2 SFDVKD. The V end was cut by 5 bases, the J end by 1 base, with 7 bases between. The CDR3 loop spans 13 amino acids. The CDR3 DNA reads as TGTGCCACCAGTGGTCAGGGGAACACTGAAGCTTTCTTT. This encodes CATSGQGNTEAFF.

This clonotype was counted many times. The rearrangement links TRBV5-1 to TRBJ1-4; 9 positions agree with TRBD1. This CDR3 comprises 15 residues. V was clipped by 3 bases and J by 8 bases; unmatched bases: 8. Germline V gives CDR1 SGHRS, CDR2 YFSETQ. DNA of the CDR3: TGCGCCAGCAGCTGGACAGGGGTAGGACAAGAAAAACTGTTTTTT. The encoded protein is CASSWTGVGQEKLFF.

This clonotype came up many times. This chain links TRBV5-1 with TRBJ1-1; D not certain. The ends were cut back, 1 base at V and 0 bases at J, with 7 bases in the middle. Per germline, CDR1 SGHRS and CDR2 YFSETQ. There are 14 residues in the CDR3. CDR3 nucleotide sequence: TGCGCCAGCAGCTTGACGTACATGAACACTGAAGCTTTCTTT. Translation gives CASSLTYMNTEAFF.

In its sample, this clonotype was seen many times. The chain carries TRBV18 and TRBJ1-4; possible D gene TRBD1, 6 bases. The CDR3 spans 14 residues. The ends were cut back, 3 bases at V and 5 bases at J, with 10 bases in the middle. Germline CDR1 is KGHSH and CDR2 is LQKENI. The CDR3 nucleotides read TGTGCCAGCTCACCCGGGACATGGAATGAAAAACTGTTTTTT. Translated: CASSPGTWNEKLFF.

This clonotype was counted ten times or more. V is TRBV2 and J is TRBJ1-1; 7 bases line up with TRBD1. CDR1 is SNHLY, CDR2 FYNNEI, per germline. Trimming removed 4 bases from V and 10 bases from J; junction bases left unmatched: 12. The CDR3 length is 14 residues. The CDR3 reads CASSGRDSPAIAFF. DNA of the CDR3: TGTGCCAGCAGTGGAAGGGACAGCCCAGCAATAGCTTTCTTT.

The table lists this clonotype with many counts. Here the CDR3 DNA reads TGCGCCACCAAGAGAACCGGACAGGGAGTGTTTAATGAGCAGTTCTTC. The encoded protein is CATKRTGQGVFNEQFF. V gene TRBV5-1 combines with J gene TRBJ2-1; 8 bases line up with TRBD1. The CDR3 spans 16 residues. Per germline, CDR1 SGHRS and CDR2 YFSETQ. V was pared by 9 bases and J by 7 bases, with 18 bases of the junction left unmatched.

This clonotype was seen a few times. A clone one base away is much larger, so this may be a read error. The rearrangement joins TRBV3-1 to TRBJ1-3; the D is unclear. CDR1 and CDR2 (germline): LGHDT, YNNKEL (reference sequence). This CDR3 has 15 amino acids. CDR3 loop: CASSQGGGAGSTIYF. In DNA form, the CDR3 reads TGTGCCAGCAGCCAAGGGGGAGGTGCCGGAAGCACCATATATTTT.